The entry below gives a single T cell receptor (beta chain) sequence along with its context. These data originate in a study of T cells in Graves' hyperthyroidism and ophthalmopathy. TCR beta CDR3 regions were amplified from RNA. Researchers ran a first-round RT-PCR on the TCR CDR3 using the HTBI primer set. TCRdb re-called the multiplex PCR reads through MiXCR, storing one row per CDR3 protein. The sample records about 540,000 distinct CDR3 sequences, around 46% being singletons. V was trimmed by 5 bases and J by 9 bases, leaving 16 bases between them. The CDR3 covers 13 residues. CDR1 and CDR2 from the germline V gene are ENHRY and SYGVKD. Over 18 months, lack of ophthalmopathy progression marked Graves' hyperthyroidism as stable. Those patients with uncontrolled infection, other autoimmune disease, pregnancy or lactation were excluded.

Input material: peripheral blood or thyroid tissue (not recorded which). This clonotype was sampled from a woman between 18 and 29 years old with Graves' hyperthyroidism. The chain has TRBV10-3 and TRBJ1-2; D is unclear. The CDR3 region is CAISLRQPRRYTF. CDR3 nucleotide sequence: TGTGCCATCAGTTTAAGGCAGCCTAGGCGCTACACCTTC.